A selection of T cell receptor beta chains follows, all from one sample in a study of Graves' ophthalmopathy and Graves' hyperthyroidism. Each CDR3 protein gets one entry after TCRdb re-called the multiplex PCR reads with MiXCR. The sample shows 500,000 to 700,000 distinct CDR3 sequences, roughly 40% of them seen only once. Sequences were obtained from peripheral blood or thyroid tissue (not recorded which). The receptors here all came from an adult man with Graves' hyperthyroidism. The CDR3 runs from the conserved cysteine through the conserved F or W. The D gene is left open where the match is weak. Only part of the rows carry a size: once, few, many, or a class if the clone is expanded.

>TRBJ1-4|TRBV5-8|.|many|12
CASSRSNEKLFF
TGTGCCAGCAGCCGTAGTAATGAAAAACTGTTTTTT
>TRBJ1-5|TRBV6-1|.|.|16
CASSELVRSLNQPQHF
TGTGCCAGCAGTGAATTAGTCAGGTCCCTCAATCAGCCCCAGCATTTT
>TRBJ2-2|TRBV5-1|.|many|14
CASSSGTAAGELFF
TGCGCCAGCAGCTCCGGGACGGCGGCCGGGGAGCTGTTTTTT
>TRBJ2-7|TRBV5-1|TRBD2|many|17
CASSYVRFTSDSYEQYF
TGCGCCAGCAGCTATGTAAGGTTTACTAGCGATTCCTACGAGCAGTACTTC
>TRBJ2-7|TRBV12-3/TRBV12-4|.|many|14
CASSFGRSRHEQYF
TGTGCCAGCAGTTTTGGACGGTCGAGGCACGAGCAGTACTTC
>TRBJ2-5|TRBV24-1|TRBD2|many|17
CATSDLKSGRAEETQYF
TGTGCCACCAGTGATTTGAAGAGCGGGAGAGCAGAAGAGACCCAGTACTTC
>TRBJ2-7|TRBV20-1|TRBD1|.|16
CSAREYGTGDTYEQYF
TGCAGTGCTAGAGAATATGGGACAGGGGACACCTACGAGCAGTACTTC
>TRBJ2-7|TRBV9|.|few|15
CASSVGRGKTYEQYF
TGTGCCAGCAGCGTAGGACGGGGAAAAACCTACGAGCAGTACTTC
>TRBJ1-1|TRBV18|TRBD1|.|14
CASRDRGLNTEAFF
TGTGCCAGTCGTGACAGGGGACTGAACACTGAAGCTTTCTTT
>TRBJ2-6|TRBV3-1|.|few|15
CASSQVLVGANVLTF
TGTGCCAGCAGCCAAGTTTTGGTTGGGGCCAACGTCCTGACTTTC
>TRBJ1-4|TRBV7-2|.|many|14
CATSKAPANEKLFF
TGTGCCACCTCAAAGGCTCCCGCTAATGAAAAACTGTTTTTT
>TRBJ1-2|TRBV19|TRBD1|.|15
CASSTGTGRNYGYTF
TGTGCCAGTAGTACCGGGACAGGGAGGAACTATGGCTACACCTTC
>TRBJ2-7|TRBV7-3|TRBD1|.|15
CASRAGTGRDYEQYF
TGTGCCAGCAGAGCCGGGACAGGGAGGGACTACGAGCAGTACTTC
>TRBJ1-4|TRBV18|.|.|14
CASSTQGLNEKLFF
TGTGCCAGCTCAACACAGGGTCTTAATGAAAAACTGTTTTTT
>TRBJ1-4|TRBV12-5|TRBD1|.|12
CASGFERGQLFF
TGTGCTAGTGGTTTTGAGAGGGGGCAACTGTTTTTT
>TRBJ1-4|TRBV6-1|TRBD1|.|17
CASSFSNRGRTNEKLFF
TGTGCCAGCAGTTTCTCTAACAGGGGCCGAACTAATGAAAAACTGTTTTTT
>TRBJ2-2|TRBV7-6|.|.|20
CASSQDPLWRADANTGELFF
TGTGCCAGCAGCCAAGACCCTCTTTGGCGAGCGGACGCGAACACCGGGGAGCTGTTTTTT
>TRBJ1-1|TRBV10-3|TRBD1|once|11
CAIRDRGQAFF
TGTGCCATCCGTGACAGGGGGCAGGCTTTCTTT
>TRBJ2-3|TRBV19|.|once|14
CASSILENTDTQYF
TGTGCCAGTAGTATCTTGGAGAACACAGATACGCAGTATTTT
>TRBJ2-6|TRBV2|TRBD2|.|19
CASSLQGLAGFSGANVLTF
TGTGCCAGCTCCCTCCAGGGACTAGCGGGTTTCTCTGGGGCCAACGTCCTGACTTTC
>TRBJ1-2|TRBV15|TRBD1|.|16
CATSKRPQGALKGYTF
TGTGCCACCAGCAAAAGACCACAGGGGGCTCTGAAGGGCTACACCTTC
>TRBJ1-5|TRBV19|.|many|13
CASSTRIGQPQHF
TGTGCCAGTAGTACCCGCATAGGTCAGCCCCAGCATTTT
>TRBJ2-7|TRBV28|TRBD2|few|15
CASSPGLAGLYEQYF
TGTGCCAGCAGTCCGGGACTAGCGGGGTTGTACGAGCAGTACTTC
>TRBJ1-1|TRBV5-1|TRBD1|many|13
CASSRTGGTEAFF
TGCGCCAGCAGTAGGACAGGAGGCACTGAAGCTTTCTTT
>TRBJ1-3|TRBV2|.|many|15
CASSGVWDSGNTIYF
TGTGCCAGCAGTGGGGTTTGGGACTCTGGAAACACCATATATTTT
>TRBJ2-7|TRBV7-2|TRBD2|.|17
CASSLGLAGRTDYEQYF
TGTGCCAGCAGCTTAGGGCTAGCGGGACGCACTGACTACGAGCAGTACTTC
>TRBJ2-5|TRBV6-5|.|many|13
CASSDGGWETQYF
TGTGCCAGCAGTGACGGGGGCTGGGAGACCCAGTACTTC
>TRBJ2-7|TRBV29-1|.|.|11
CSPTTRYEQYF
TGCAGCCCGACTACCCGCTACGAGCAGTACTTC
>TRBJ2-5|TRBV7-4|TRBD1|.|15
CASSRTGGGNQPQYF
TGTGCCAGCAGCCGGACAGGGGGCGGCAATCAGCCCCAGTACTTC
>TRBJ2-3|TRBV2|.|few|13
CASIAGNTDTQYF
TGTGCCAGCATTGCAGGGAACACAGATACGCAGTATTTT
>TRBJ1-5|TRBV27|.|few|14
CASSLSGGPQPQHF
TGTGCCAGCAGTTTATCGGGGGGTCCTCAGCCCCAGCATTTT
>TRBJ2-5|TRBV6-5|TRBD2|.|18
CASSYSSFWRGGQETQYF
TGTGCCAGCAGTTACTCGTCCTTCTGGCGGGGGGGCCAAGAGACCCAGTACTTC
>TRBJ1-2|TRBV7-2|TRBD1|many|15
CASSKPGQGTGGYTF
TGTGCCAGCAGCAAACCGGGACAGGGAACGGGGGGCTACACCTTC
>TRBJ1-4|TRBV7-2|.|many|13
CASSTQGNEKLFF
TGTGCCAGCAGCACACAGGGAAATGAAAAACTGTTTTTT
>TRBJ2-5|TRBV2|TRBD2|once|15
CASTRGGAWGQPQYF
TGTGCCAGCACTAGGGGAGGGGCCTGGGGTCAGCCCCAGTACTTC
>TRBJ1-4|TRBV9|.|.|15
CASSAQGQYNEKLFF
TGTGCCAGCAGCGCACAGGGACAATATAATGAAAAACTGTTTTTT
>TRBJ2-7|TRBV5-1|TRBD1|.|15
CASSKTWTGGYEQYF
TGCGCCAGCAGCAAAACCTGGACAGGGGGCTACGAGCAGTACTTC
>TRBJ2-7|TRBV7-9|.|many|12
CASSLAVYEQYF
TGTGCCAGCAGCTTAGCGGTTTACGAGCAGTACTTC
>TRBJ2-2|TRBV4-1|TRBD1|many|16
CASSQGGGWNTGELFF
TGCGCCAGCAGCCAAGGAGGGGGCTGGAACACCGGGGAGCTGTTTTTT
>TRBJ1-2|TRBV9|.|many|14
CASSVGVESLGYTF
TGTGCCAGCAGCGTAGGGGTGGAGAGTCTGGGCTACACCTTC
>TRBJ2-7|TRBV30|.|.|14
CAWSVGRGSHEQYF
TGTGCCTGGAGTGTTGGCAGGGGTTCCCACGAGCAGTACTTC
>TRBJ2-2|TRBV4-2|.|few|17
CASSQRHGGPNTGELFF
TGTGCCAGCAGCCAGCGGCACGGGGGGCCGAACACCGGGGAGCTGTTTTTT
>TRBJ2-2|TRBV2|TRBD1|many|15
CASSRQGMGTGELFF
TGTGCCAGCAGTCGACAGGGGATGGGCACCGGGGAGCTGTTTTTT
>TRBJ2-5|TRBV5-8|.|few|16
CASSLRIWGLQETQYF
TGTGCCAGCAGCTTGCGGATTTGGGGACTTCAAGAGACCCAGTACTTC
>TRBJ1-5|TRBV6-1|.|many|14
CASSEQGRGQPQHF
TGTGCCAGCAGTGAGCAGGGACGAGGTCAGCCCCAGCATTTT